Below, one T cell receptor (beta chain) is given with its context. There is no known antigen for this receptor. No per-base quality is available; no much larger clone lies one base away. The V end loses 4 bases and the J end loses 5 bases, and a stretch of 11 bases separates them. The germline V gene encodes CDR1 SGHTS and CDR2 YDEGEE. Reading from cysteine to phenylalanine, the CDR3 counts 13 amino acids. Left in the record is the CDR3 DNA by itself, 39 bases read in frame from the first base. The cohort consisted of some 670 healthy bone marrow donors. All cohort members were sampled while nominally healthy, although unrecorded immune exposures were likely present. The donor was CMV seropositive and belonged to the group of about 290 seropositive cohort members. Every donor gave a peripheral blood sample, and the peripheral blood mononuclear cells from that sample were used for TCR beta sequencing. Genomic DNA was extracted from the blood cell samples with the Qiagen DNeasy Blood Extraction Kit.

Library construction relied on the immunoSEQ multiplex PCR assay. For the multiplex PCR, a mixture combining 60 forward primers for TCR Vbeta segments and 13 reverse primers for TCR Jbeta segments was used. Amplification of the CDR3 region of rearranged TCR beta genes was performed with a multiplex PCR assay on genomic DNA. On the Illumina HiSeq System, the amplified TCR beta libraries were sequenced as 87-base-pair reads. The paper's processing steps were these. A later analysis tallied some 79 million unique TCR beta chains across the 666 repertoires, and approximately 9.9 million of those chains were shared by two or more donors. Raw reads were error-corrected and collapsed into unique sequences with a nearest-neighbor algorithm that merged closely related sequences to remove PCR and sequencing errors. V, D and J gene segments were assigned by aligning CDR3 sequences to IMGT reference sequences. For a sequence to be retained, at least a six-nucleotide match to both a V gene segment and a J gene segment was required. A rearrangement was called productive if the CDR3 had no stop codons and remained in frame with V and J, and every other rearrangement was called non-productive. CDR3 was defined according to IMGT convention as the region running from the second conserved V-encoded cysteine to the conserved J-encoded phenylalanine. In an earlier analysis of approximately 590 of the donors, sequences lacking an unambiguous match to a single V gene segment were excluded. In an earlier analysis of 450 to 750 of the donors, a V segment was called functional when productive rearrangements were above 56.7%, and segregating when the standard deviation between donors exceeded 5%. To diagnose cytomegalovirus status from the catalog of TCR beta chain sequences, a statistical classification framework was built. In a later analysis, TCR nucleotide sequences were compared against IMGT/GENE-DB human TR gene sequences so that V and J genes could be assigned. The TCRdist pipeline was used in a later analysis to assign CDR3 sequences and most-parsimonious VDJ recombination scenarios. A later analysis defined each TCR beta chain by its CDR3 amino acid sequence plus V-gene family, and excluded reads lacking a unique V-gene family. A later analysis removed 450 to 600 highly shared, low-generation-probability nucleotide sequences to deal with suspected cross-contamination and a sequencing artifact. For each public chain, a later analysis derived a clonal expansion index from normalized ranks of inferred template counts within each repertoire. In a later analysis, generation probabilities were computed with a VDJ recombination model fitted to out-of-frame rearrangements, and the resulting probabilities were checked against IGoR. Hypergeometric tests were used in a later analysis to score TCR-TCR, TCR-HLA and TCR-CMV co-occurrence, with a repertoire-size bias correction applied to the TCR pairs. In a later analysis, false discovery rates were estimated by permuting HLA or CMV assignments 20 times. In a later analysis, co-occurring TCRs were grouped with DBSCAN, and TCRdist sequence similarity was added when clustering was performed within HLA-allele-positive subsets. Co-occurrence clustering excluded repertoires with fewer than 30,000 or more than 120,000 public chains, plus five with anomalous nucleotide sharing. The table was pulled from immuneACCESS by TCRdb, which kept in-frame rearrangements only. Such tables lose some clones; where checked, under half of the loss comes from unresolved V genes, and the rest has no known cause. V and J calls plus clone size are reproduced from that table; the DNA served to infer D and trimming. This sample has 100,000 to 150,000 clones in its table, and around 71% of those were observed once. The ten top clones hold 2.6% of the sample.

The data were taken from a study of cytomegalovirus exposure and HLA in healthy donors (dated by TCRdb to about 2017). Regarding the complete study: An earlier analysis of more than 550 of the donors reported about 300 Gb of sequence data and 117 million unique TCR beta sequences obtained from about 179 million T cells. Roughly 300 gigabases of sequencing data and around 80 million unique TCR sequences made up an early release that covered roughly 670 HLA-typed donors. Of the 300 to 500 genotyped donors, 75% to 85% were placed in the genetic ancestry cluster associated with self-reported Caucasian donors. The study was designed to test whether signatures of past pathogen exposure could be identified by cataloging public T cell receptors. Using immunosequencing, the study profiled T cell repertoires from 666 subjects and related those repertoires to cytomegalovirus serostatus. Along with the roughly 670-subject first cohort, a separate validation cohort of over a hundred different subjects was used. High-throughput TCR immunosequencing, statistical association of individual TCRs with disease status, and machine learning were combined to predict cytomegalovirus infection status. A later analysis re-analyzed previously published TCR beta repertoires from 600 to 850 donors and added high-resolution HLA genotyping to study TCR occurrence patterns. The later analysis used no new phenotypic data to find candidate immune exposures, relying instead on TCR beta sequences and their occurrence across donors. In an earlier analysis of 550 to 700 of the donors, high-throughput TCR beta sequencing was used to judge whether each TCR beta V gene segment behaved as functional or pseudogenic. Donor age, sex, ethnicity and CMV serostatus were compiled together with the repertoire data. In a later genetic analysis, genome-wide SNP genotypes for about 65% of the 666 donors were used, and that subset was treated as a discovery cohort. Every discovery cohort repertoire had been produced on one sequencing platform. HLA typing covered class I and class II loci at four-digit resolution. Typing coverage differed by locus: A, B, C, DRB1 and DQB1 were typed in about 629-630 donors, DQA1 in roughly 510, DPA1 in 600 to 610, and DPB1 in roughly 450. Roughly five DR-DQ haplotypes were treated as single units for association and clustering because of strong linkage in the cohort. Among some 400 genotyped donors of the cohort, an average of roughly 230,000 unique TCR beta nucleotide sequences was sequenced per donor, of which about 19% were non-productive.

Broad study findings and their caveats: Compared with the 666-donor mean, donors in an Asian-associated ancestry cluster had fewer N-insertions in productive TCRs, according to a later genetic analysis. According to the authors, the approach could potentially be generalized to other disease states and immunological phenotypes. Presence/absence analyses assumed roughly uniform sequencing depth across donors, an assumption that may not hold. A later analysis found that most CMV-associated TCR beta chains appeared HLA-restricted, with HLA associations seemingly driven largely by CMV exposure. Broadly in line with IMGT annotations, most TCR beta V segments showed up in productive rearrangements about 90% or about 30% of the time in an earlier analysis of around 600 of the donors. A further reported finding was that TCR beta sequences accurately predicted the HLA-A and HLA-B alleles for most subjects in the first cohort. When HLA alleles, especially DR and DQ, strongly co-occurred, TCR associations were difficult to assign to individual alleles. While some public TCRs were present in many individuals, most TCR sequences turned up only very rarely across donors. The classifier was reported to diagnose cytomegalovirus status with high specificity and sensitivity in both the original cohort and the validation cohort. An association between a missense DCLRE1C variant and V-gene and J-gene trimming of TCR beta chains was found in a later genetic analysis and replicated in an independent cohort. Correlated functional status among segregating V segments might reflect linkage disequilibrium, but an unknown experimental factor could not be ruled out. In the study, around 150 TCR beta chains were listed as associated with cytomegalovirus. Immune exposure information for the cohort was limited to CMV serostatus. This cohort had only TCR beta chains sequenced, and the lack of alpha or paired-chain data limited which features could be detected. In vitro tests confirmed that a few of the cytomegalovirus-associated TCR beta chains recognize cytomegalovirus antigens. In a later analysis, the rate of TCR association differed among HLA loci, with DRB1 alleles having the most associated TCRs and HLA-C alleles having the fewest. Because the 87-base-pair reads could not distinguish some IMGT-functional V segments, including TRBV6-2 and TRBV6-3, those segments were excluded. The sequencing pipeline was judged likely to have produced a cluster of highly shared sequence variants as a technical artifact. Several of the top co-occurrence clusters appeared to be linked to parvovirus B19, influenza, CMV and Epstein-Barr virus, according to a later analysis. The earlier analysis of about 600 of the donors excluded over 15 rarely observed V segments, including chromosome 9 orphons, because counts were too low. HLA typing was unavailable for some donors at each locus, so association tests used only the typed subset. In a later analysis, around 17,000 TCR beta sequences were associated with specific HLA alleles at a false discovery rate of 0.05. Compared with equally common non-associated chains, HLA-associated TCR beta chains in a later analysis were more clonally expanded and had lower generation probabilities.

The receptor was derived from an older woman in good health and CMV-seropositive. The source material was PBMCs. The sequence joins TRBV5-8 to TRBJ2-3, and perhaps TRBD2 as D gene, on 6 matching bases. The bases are TGTGCCAGCAGCCTTCCGCGGGGAGATACGCAGTATTTT. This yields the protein CASSLPRGDTQYF.